This TCR beta chain was captured by sequencing in a study of cytotoxic CD8 clonotypes in ibrutinib-treated CLL. This table comes from immunoSEQ multiplex PCR, and its TCRdb copy is limited to in-frame clones, with some not included. The sample includes about 140,000 clones, 80% of them seen just once. Study-wide findings and caveats: Increased clonality at ibrutinib response gave way to a return toward baseline at progression. On treatment, the uncommon public clonotypes contracted or remained stable.

V was shortened by 2 bases and J by 6 bases, with 14 bases between the two germline ends. The germline V gene encodes CDR1 MNHEY and CDR2 SVGAGI. The CDR3 is 14 amino acids. Regarding this clone: As yet, its antigen is unknown.

V gene TRBV6-5 combines with J gene TRBJ2-7; tentatively, D is TRBD2 (5 bases). The specimen was PBMCs, collected after 36 months of ibrutinib treatment. The sequence came from a human donor with chronic lymphocytic leukemia. The CDR3 here is CASSYAGKWSEQYF. CDR3 coding DNA: TGTGCCAGCAGTTACGCCGGGAAGTGGAGCGAGCAGTACTTC.